One T cell receptor beta chain is described in this entry. Its antigen is not identified. The data were taken from a study of T cell responses to AZD1222 COVID-19 vaccine. General observations from the study: CD4 TCRs linked to vaccination spanned spike, dominating at 160-218 and 743-854. Targets within unmutated variant regions were reportedly found for nearly half of spike-specific TCRs. Spike-specific TCR breadth and depth both grew after two AZD1222 doses. Among those given AZD1222, only 6 or 7 were seropositive at baseline.

Libraries were prepared by immunoSEQ multiplex PCR; TCRdb keeps only in-frame clonotypes and omits some of them. The sample carries roughly 130,000 clones, about 90% recorded once. This clonotype originated in an adult in good health. The material was peripheral blood, obtained on day 0 of MenACWY control vaccination.

The CDR3 loop is CASSLSFFYGYTF. DNA of the CDR3: TGTGCCAGCAGTTTATCTTTCTTCTATGGCTACACCTTC. The rearrangement uses TRBV28 and TRBJ1-2; D is unresolved. Trimming pared 1 base from V and 4 bases from J, leaving 7 bases between. Germline CDR1 is MDHEN and CDR2 is SYDVKM. The CDR3 totals 13 residues.